The clone carrying this T cell receptor (beta chain) was counted ten times or more. Its antigen is currently unknown. The record originates from a study of T cells in Graves' hyperthyroidism and ophthalmopathy. Regarding the study as a whole: Most clonotypes that expanded in the thyroid above 0.001 also showed up in blood.

Between the trimmed V and J ends, which lost 6 bases and 7 bases, there was a span of 19 bases. The CDR3 is made up of 14 amino acids. RNA transcripts yielded amplified TCR beta CDR3 regions. The study used the HTBI primer set for a first-round RT-PCR of the TCR CDR3. TCRdb reanalysed the multiplex PCR reads using MiXCR and keeps one entry per CDR3 protein. The sample shows about 290,000 distinct CDR3 sequences, roughly 13% of them seen only once. No progression to ophthalmopathy during 18 months of follow-up defined stable disease. Input material: blood. The receptor was derived from a middle-aged woman with Graves' hyperthyroidism. The chain combines TRBV12-3 or TRBV12-4 with TRBJ2-7, with D perhaps matching TRBD2 (6 bases). CDR3 in DNA: TGTGCCAGCAGCAAAGGGACTCGTTCGGGTGAGCAGTACTTC. Translating gives CASSKGTRSGEQYF.